What follows is one T cell receptor beta chain and its context. Its target is unknown. The sample belongs to a study of lymphopenia after photon versus proton radiotherapy. Whole-study findings and limits: After the lymphocyte nadir, photon-treated repertoires showed oligoclonal expansion, especially of CD8+ Temra cells. Only patients who died were analyzed for survival; proton advantage is unproven. Post-nadir TCR diversity decline inversely tracked overall survival among those who died. Photon-treated patients lost naive T cells and TCR diversity; proton-treated stayed stable.

Using immunoSEQ multiplex PCR, the repertoire was profiled, and TCRdb retains in-frame clones only, with some absent. The repertoire holds tens of thousands of clones, approximately 92% seen once, with 18% in the top ten. This CDR3 has 15 residues. V was trimmed by 4 bases and J by 3 bases, leaving 13 bases between them. Germline CDR1 SGHRS, CDR2 YFSETQ. The starting material was peripheral blood, obtained from a patient treated with photon-based radiotherapy. The genes are TRBV5-1 and TRBJ2-2; tentative D call: TRBD2 (6 bases). The receptor's source is a woman aged 40 to 50 with cholangiocarcinoma. The CDR3 region is CASSRAGGDTGELFF. CDR3 DNA sequence: TGCGCCAGCAGCCGAGCGGGTGGCGACACCGGGGAGCTGTTTTTT.